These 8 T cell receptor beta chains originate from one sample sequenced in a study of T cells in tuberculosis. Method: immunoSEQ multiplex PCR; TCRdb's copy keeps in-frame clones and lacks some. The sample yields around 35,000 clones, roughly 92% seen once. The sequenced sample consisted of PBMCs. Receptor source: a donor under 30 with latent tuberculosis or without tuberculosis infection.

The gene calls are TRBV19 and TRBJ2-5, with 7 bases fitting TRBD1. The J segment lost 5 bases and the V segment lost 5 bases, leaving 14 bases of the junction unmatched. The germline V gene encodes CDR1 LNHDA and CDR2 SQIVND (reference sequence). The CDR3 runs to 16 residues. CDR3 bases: TGTGCCAGTAGTTCCGGGACAGCCTATCTGGGGGAGACCCAGTACTTC. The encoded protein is CASSSGTAYLGETQYF.

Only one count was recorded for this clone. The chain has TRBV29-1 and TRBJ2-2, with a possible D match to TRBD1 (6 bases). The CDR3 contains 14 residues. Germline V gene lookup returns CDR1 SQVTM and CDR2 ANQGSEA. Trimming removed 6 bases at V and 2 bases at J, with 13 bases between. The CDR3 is CSVLDRLNTGELFF. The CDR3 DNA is TGCAGCGTACTGGACAGACTAAACACCGGGGAGCTGTTTTTT.

The CDR3 nucleotides are TGCGCCAGCAGGAAGGACAGCACATGGAATCAGCCCCAGCATTTT. The encoded protein is CASRKDSTWNQPQHF. This chain links TRBV10-2 with TRBJ1-5, with a possible D match to TRBD1 (6 bases). The CDR3 is 15 residues long. Trimming shortened V by 6 bases and J by 4 bases, and 16 bases separated the two germline ends. Germline CDR1 is WSHSY and CDR2 is SAAADI.

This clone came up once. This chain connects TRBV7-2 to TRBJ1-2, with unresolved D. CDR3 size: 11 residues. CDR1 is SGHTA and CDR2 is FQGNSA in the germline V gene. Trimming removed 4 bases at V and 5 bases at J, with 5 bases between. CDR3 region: CASSYLYGYTF. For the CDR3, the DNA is TGTGCCAGCAGCTACCTATATGGCTACACCTTC. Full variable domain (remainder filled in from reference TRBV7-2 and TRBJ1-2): GAGVSQSPSNKVTEKGKDVELRCDPISGHTALYWYRQSLGQGLEFLIYFQGNSAPDKSGLPSDRFSAERTGGSVSTLTIQRTQQEDSAVYLCASSYLYGYTFGSGTRLTVV.

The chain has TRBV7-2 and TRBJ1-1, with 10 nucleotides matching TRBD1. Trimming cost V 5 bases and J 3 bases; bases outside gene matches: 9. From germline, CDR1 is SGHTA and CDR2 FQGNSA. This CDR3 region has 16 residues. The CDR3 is CASSLGTGVWDTEAFF. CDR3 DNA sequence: TGTGCCAGCAGCCTCGGGACAGGGGTGTGGGACACTGAAGCTTTCTTT.

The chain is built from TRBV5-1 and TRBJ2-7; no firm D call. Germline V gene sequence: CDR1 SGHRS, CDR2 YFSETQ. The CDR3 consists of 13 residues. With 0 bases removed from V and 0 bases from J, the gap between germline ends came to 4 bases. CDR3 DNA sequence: TGCGCCAGCAGCTTGGACACCTCCTACGAGCAGTACTTC. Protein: CASSLDTSYEQYF. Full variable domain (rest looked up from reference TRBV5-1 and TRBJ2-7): KAGVTQTPRYLIKTRGQQVTLSCSPISGHRSVSWYQQTPGQGLQFLFEYFSETQRNKGNFPGRFSGRQFSNSRSEMNVSTLELGDSALYLCASSLDTSYEQYFGPGTRLTVT.

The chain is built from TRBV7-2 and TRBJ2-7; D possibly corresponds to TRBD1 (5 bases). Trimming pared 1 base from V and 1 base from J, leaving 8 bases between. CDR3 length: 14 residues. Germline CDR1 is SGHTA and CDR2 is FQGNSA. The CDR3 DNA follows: TGTGCCAGCAGCTTAGTTGACAGTTCCTACGAGCAGTACTTC. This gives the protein CASSLVDSSYEQYF.

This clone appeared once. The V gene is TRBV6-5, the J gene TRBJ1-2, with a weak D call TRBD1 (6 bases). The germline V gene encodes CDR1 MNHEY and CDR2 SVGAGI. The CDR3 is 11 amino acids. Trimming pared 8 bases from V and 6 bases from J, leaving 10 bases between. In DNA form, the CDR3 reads TGTGCCAGCGGGCAGGGGAATGGCTACACCTTC. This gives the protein CASGQGNGYTF.